One sample yielded the 3 T cell receptor beta chains listed below, sequenced in a study of T cell responses to AZD1222 COVID-19 vaccine. TCRdb's copy holds only in-frame clones and misses some; the assay was immunoSEQ multiplex PCR. The table shows roughly 120,000 clones, with around 92% occurring only once. The sample in question was peripheral blood, obtained 28 days after the second AZD1222 dose. The receptors stem from an adult who received the AZD1222 COVID-19 vaccine.

This chain joins TRBV25-1 and TRBJ2-3, with TRBD2 identical over 10 bases. The CDR3 has 18 amino acids. V shed 3 bases and J 6 bases; nucleotides not matched to a gene: 15. Germline-derived CDR1 and CDR2 are MGHDK and SYGVNS. The DNA of the CDR3 is TGTGCCAGCAGTGAGGGGCTAGCGGGAGAGGGGTGGGAGGATACGCAGTATTTT. This sequence encodes CASSEGLAGEGWEDTQYF.

This chain connects TRBV27 to TRBJ2-2; 8 bases map to TRBD1. From germline, CDR1 is MNHEY and CDR2 SMNVEV (reference sequence). V shed 5 bases, J shed 3 bases, and the junction held 11 bases outside the gene matches. The CDR3 is 17 residues long. The CDR3 DNA reads as TGTGCCAGCAGTGCTCAGGGGGCAGGATTGGACACCGGGGAGCTGTTTTTT. This codes for CASSAQGAGLDTGELFF.

The chain uses TRBV7-9 and TRBJ2-1; 10 positions agree with TRBD1. Germline V CDR1 and CDR2: SEHNR, FQNEAQ (reference sequence). Unmatched junction bases numbered 8, after V lost 3 bases and J lost 15 bases. The CDR3 is 13 residues long. CDR3 sequence reads: CASSFTGTGVGFF. Here the CDR3 DNA reads TGTGCCAGCAGCTTTACCGGGACAGGGGTGGGGTTCTTC.